This T cell receptor beta chain was observed in a study of T cell changes during pregnancy in multiple sclerosis. V was shortened by 0 bases and J by 10 bases, with 10 bases between the two germline ends. The CDR3 sequence is 13 residues long. Germline loops: CDR1 LGHNA, CDR2 YNFKEQ. Only in-frame clones appear in the TCRdb table, and some are missing; sequencing was by immunoSEQ multiplex PCR. The data contain about 39,000 clones, about 93% of them singletons. The sequenced sample was CD4+ T cells from peripheral blood mononuclear cells, obtained in the third trimester of pregnancy. V is TRBV4-2 and J is TRBJ2-1; D gene ambiguous. This clonotype originated in a female donor in good health, enrolled as a control in a pregnancy study. The CDR3 loop is CASSQDATLEQFF. The CDR3 DNA sequence: TGTGCCAGCAGCCAAGATGCCACTTTGGAGCAGTTCTTC.